Below are 32 T cell receptor beta chains sequenced from a single sample in a study of T cells after yellow fever vaccination. TCRdb reprocessed the 5' RACE reads with MiXCR, giving one entry per CDR3 protein. This table has approximately 300,000 distinct CDR3 sequences, around 13% appearing once. Sequenced here: CD4+ T cells sorted from PBMCs, sampled 45 days after the yellow fever booster vaccination. All receptors derive from a young man who received the YFV17D yellow fever vaccine.

V usage is TRBV7-2 and J usage is TRBJ2-2; D might be TRBD1 (7 bases). The CDR3 is 16 amino acids. With 5 bases removed from V and 5 bases from J, the gap between germline ends came to 18 bases. The germline CDR1 and CDR2 sequences are SGHTA and FQGNSA. CDR3 nucleotides: TGTGCCAGCAGCCAGAGAGGGGGCGCGGGAACCGGGGAGCTGTTTTTT. It yields the protein CASSQRGGAGTGELFF.

A few counts support this clonotype. The gene calls are TRBV20-1 and TRBJ1-1, with D possibly matching TRBD1 (5 bases). Germline V CDR1 and CDR2: DFQATT, SNEGSKA (reference sequence). V was cut by 5 bases and J by 0 bases, with 13 bases left in between. The CDR3 covers 14 residues. The CDR3 here is CSAAGHAMNTEAFF. As DNA, the CDR3 is TGCAGTGCTGCCGGACACGCCATGAACACTGAAGCTTTCTTT.

The chain joins TRBV28 to TRBJ2-5; TRBD2 is a possible D gene (6 bases). The length of the CDR3 is 12 residues. V lost 3 bases and J lost 12, with 14 bases in between. The germline V gene has CDR1 MDHEN and CDR2 SYDVKM. In DNA, the CDR3 is TGTGCCAGCAGTTTGGCGGGACGGTTCAAGTACTTC. Translated, it gives CASSLAGRFKYF.

V gene TRBV10-2 combines with J gene TRBJ1-1; D possibly corresponds to TRBD1 (6 bases). Germline V gene lookup returns CDR1 WSHSY and CDR2 SAAADI. This CDR3 comprises 15 residues. V was clipped by 6 bases and J by 5 bases, with 19 bases between them. Here the CDR3 DNA reads TGCGCCAGCAGCACCCCTACAGGGTTGGGAACTGAAGCTTTCTTT. Translated, it gives CASSTPTGLGTEAFF.

V usage is TRBV27 and J usage is TRBJ2-7; no reliable D call. V dropped 8 bases and J dropped 3 bases, with 17 bases sitting between them. Per germline, CDR1 MNHEY and CDR2 SMNVEV (reference sequence). The CDR3 consists of 14 residues. CDR3: CASSPRQVNYEQYF. The CDR3 coding sequence is TGTGCCAGCTCCCCTAGGCAGGTAAACTACGAGCAGTACTTC.

The chain is built from TRBV7-9 and TRBJ2-7, with D unresolved. This CDR3 is 13 amino acids long. Trimming stripped 8 bases from V and 3 bases from J, with 14 bases between. Germline V gene data show CDR1 as SEHNR and CDR2 as FQNEAQ (reference sequence). The CDR3 region is CASSDTSHYEQYF. For the CDR3, the DNA is TGTGCCAGCTCGGATACATCTCACTACGAGCAGTACTTC. Filled out from reference TRBV7-9 and TRBJ2-7, the complete variable domain reads DTGVSQNPRHKITKRGQNVTFRCDPISEHNRLYWYRQTLGQGPEFLTYFQNEAQLEKSRLLSDRFSAERPKGSFSTLEIQRTEQGDSAMYLCASSDTSHYEQYFGPGTRLTVT.

Only a few counts were recorded for this clonotype. CDR3 region: CASRKTSRETQYF. The CDR3 bases are TGTGCCAGCCGCAAGACTAGTCGAGAGACCCAGTACTTC. The chain carries TRBV6-2 or TRBV6-3 and TRBJ2-5; the D gene is possibly TRBD2 (6 bases). CDR1 is MNHEY, CDR2 SVGEGT, per germline. CDR3 length equals 13 residues. V gave up 8 bases and J gave up 4 bases, with 14 bases separating them.

This rearrangement joins TRBV20-1 to TRBJ1-5, with TRBD1 matching 8 bases. The V and J ends lost 3 bases and 3 bases, in that order; junction bases with no gene match: 22. Germline V gene lookup returns CDR1 DFQATT and CDR2 SNEGSKA (reference sequence). The CDR3 totals 20 residues. In DNA, the CDR3 is TGCAGTGCTAGTAGGGACCCGACAGGGGTTAAGGGATATGACAATCAGCCCCAGCATTTT. This encodes CSASRDPTGVKGYDNQPQHF.

There are many counts of this clonotype. The rearrangement uses TRBV7-3 and TRBJ2-5; TRBD2 matches at 9 bases. The CDR3 is 14 residues long. Trimming cost V 4 bases and J 10 bases; bases outside gene matches: 10. Germline assignment: CDR1 SGHTA and CDR2 FQGTGA. This CDR3 reads CASSSTSGAGDQYF. CDR3 nucleotide sequence: TGTGCCAGCAGCTCGACTAGCGGCGCAGGGGACCAGTACTTC.

The V gene is TRBV20-1, the J gene TRBJ1-5; perhaps TRBD1 as D (5 bases). The germline V and J ends were trimmed by 3 bases and 0 bases, with 12 bases remaining between them. From germline, CDR1 is DFQATT and CDR2 SNEGSKA (reference sequence). The CDR3 has 15 residues. Here the CDR3 DNA reads TGCAGTGCTAGGAGAGGGACGGATAGCAATCAGCCCCAGCATTTT. This encodes CSARRGTDSNQPQHF.

This CDR3 is CATSRGQIYEQYF. DNA of the CDR3: TGTGCCACCAGCAGGGGACAGATCTACGAGCAGTACTTC. This sequence joins TRBV15 and TRBJ2-7, with TRBD1 matching over 7 bases. This CDR3 comprises 13 residues. Germline CDR1 reads LNHNV; CDR2 reads YYDKDF (reference sequence). Unmatched junction bases numbered 2, after V lost 3 bases and J lost 3 bases. The full variable domain, in which reference TRBV15 and TRBJ2-7 provide the parts outside the CDR3, is DAMVIQNPRYQVTQFGKPVTLSCSQTLNHNVMYWYQQKSSQAPKLLFHYYDKDFNNEADTPDNFQSRRPNTSFCFLDIRSPGLGDTAMYLCATSRGQIYEQYFGPGTRLTVT.

The chain combines TRBV20-1 with TRBJ2-7; D perhaps matches TRBD1 (5 bases). The CDR3 length is 15 residues. Germline assignment: CDR1 DFQATT and CDR2 SNEGSKA (reference sequence). The CDR3 bases are TGCTGCTGGGGCCAGGCCCCGGGCGTCGAGATGAAGCAGTACTTC. It translates to CCWGQAPGVEMKQYF.

Comments on this clonotype: Its ends do not fully match the called genes, so a read error is possible. The chain has TRBV20-1 and TRBJ2-1; 13 bases agree with TRBD2. Germline CDR1 DFQATT, CDR2 SNEGSKA (reference sequence). This CDR3 is 19 amino acids long. The CDR3 spells CGATSYRETSGRAGNEQFF. CDR3 nucleotide sequence: TGCGGTGCTACAAGCTACAGGGAAACTAGCGGGAGGGCAGGGAATGAGCAGTTCTTC.

This clonotype was seen more than once but under ten times. The V gene is TRBV11-2, the J gene TRBJ2-7; D remains unclear. The CDR3 is 20 residues long. CDR1 SGHAT and CDR2 FQNNGV come from the germline V gene. V shed 3 bases and J shed 0 bases, with 27 bases lying between them. The CDR3 nucleotides read TGTGCCAGCAGCTTGACAATTTCCAGAATGGGGTCGCCGAGCTCCTACGAGCAGTACTTC. It translates to CASSLTISRMGSPSSYEQYF. The full variable domain, with the rest looked up from reference TRBV11-2 and TRBJ2-7, is EAGVAQSPRYKIIEKRQSVAFWCNPISGHATLYWYQQILGQGPKLLIQFQNNGVVDDSQLPKDRFSAERLKGVDSTLKIQPAKLEDSAVYLCASSLTISRMGSPSSYEQYFGPGTRLTVT.

The CDR3 nucleotides read TGTGCCAGCAGCCGGACAGGGAGTCAGACTGAAGCTTTCTTT. It is translated as CASSRTGSQTEAFF. V is TRBV7-9 and J is TRBJ1-1; 8 nucleotides align to TRBD1. The J segment lost 5 bases and the V segment lost 5 bases, leaving 7 bases of the junction unmatched. CDR1 SEHNR and CDR2 FQNEAQ come from the germline V gene (reference sequence). The CDR3 has 14 amino acids.

This clonotype was detected many times. J is TRBJ2-3 and V is TRBV11-2; 7 nucleotides align to TRBD2. The V and J ends lost 8 bases and 7 bases, in that order; junction bases with no gene match: 6. Germline CDR1 is SGHAT and CDR2 is FQNNGV. CDR3 size: 12 residues. The CDR3: CASSRGGYTQYF. CDR3 nucleotide sequence: TGTGCCAGCTCCCGCGGGGGTTATACGCAGTATTTT.

This clonotype was counted only a few times. This chain joins TRBV5-1 and TRBJ2-3, with 11 bases identical to TRBD2. V lost 1 base and J lost 5; bases outside the gene matches: 6. Germline-derived CDR1 and CDR2 are SGHRS and YFSETQ. The CDR3 totals 16 residues. The CDR3 protein is CASSLTLAGAGDTQYF. Written as DNA, the CDR3 is TGCGCCAGCAGCTTGACACTAGCGGGAGCAGGAGATACGCAGTATTTT.

This chain connects TRBV19 to TRBJ2-2; no clear D gene. Germline assignment: CDR1 LNHDA and CDR2 SQIVND (reference sequence). The CDR3 runs 13 residues. V gave up 3 bases and J gave up 1 base, with 3 bases separating them. The CDR3 DNA is TGTGCCAGTAGTATGGTGAACACCGGGGAGCTGTTTTTT. It codes for CASSMVNTGELFF.

Only a few counts were recorded for this clonotype. CDR3 in amino acids: CASSSALKPQHF. The CDR3 DNA follows: TGTGCCAGCAGTTCGGCCCTCAAGCCCCAGCATTTT. The V gene is TRBV12-3 or TRBV12-4, the J gene TRBJ1-5, with no clear D. The V end was cut by 4 bases, the J end by 8 bases, with 9 bases between. The CDR3 is made up of 12 amino acids.

The CDR3 sequence: CASSLETGRNEQFF. The CDR3 nucleotides are TGCGCCAGCAGCTTGGAGACAGGGAGGAATGAGCAGTTCTTC. The chain uses TRBV5-1 and TRBJ2-1; a possible D gene is TRBD1 (7 bases). V was cut by 0 bases and J by 7 bases, with 11 bases left in between. The CDR3 is made up of 14 amino acids. Germline CDR1 SGHRS, CDR2 YFSETQ.

Only a few counts were recorded for this clonotype. This sequence joins TRBV7-8 and TRBJ2-2; D unresolved. CDR3 size: 12 residues. CDR1 and CDR2 from the germline V gene are SGHVS and FQNEAQ. Trimming pared 6 bases from V and 6 bases from J, leaving 8 bases between. CDR3 sequence: CASRSIAGELFF. DNA for the CDR3: TGTGCCAGCAGAAGTATAGCCGGGGAGCTGTTTTTT.

This clonotype was seen only once. CDR3 coding DNA: TGCAGTGCTAGAGATCCCAGCCAAGAGACCCAGTACTTC. It specifies CSARDPSQETQYF. The chain has TRBV20-1 and TRBJ2-5; D unresolved. Between the trimmed V and J ends, which lost 0 bases and 1 base, there was a span of 6 bases. CDR1 and CDR2 (germline): DFQATT, SNEGSKA (reference sequence). The CDR3 loop spans 13 amino acids.

A few counts support this clonotype. This chain connects TRBV5-1 to TRBJ2-1, with 8 bases that match TRBD2. There are 15 residues in the CDR3. From germline, CDR1 is SGHRS and CDR2 YFSETQ. The V and J ends lost 1 base and 4 bases, in that order; junction bases with no gene match: 4. Written as DNA, the CDR3 is TGCGCCAGCAGCTTGAGTCTAGCGGGTTACAATGAGCAGTTCTTC. Protein: CASSLSLAGYNEQFF.

This clonotype was detected only a few times. The chain joins TRBV18 to TRBJ2-2; D uncertain. Trimming left V 0 bases short and J 0 bases short, with 8 bases between. The CDR3 is made up of 16 amino acids. CDR1 is KGHSH, CDR2 LQKENI, per germline. This chain's CDR3 is CASSPPSQANTGELFF. CDR3 in DNA: TGTGCCAGCTCACCACCGTCACAAGCGAACACCGGGGAGCTGTTTTTT.

With regard to this clonotype: Just one base apart from a much larger clone, this may be a read error. V and J are TRBV7-9 and TRBJ1-1, with a tentative D call TRBD1 (6 bases). The CDR3 is 13 amino acids. Germline CDR1 and CDR2: SEHNR and FQNEAQ (reference sequence). The CDR3 sequence is CASNLQGNTEAFF. The CDR3 DNA sequence: TGTGCCAGCAACTTACAGGGGAACACTGAAGCTTTCTTT. Supplemented by reference TRBV7-9 and TRBJ1-1, the full variable domain reads DTGVSQNPRHKITKRGQNVTFRCDPISEHNRLYWYRQTLGQGPEFLTYFQNEAQLEKSRLLSDRFSAERPKGSFSTLEIQRTEQGDSAMYLCASNLQGNTEAFFGQGTRLTVV.

The V and J genes are TRBV5-6 and TRBJ2-3; D is uncertain. Germline V gene lookup returns CDR1 SGHDT and CDR2 YYEEEE. The CDR3 consists of 13 residues. V was shortened by 5 bases and J by 2 bases, with 9 bases between the two germline ends. CDR3 DNA sequence: TGTGCCAGCAGTAGATGGGACACAGATACGCAGTATTTT. Its translation: CASSRWDTDTQYF.

This clonotype has ten or more counts. The chain is built from TRBV20-1 and TRBJ1-5; possible D gene TRBD1, 5 bases. Trimming removed 6 bases at V and 4 bases at J, with 13 bases between. Germline lookup yields CDR1 DFQATT and CDR2 SNEGSKA (reference sequence). This CDR3 has 13 amino acids. The CDR3 sequence is CSAVPGPNQPQHF. The CDR3 nucleotides are TGCAGTGCAGTCCCGGGACCTAATCAGCCCCAGCATTTT.

This clonotype appeared many times. J is TRBJ2-1 and V is TRBV6-1; D gene uncertain. Germline V gene sequence: CDR1 MNHNS, CDR2 SASEGT. The V gene lost 5 bases and the J gene lost 4 bases, with 12 bases spanning the gap. This CDR3 comprises 14 residues. CDR3 region: CASSWRGEYNEQFF. Written as DNA, the CDR3 is TGTGCCAGCAGTTGGCGTGGGGAATACAATGAGCAGTTCTTC.

The chain joins TRBV7-6 to TRBJ2-1, with D unclear. Germline-derived CDR1 and CDR2 are SGHVS and FNYEAQ. V dropped 7 bases and J dropped 10 bases, with 17 bases sitting between them. The CDR3 spans 13 residues. DNA for the CDR3: TGTGCCAGCAAAAGGGCCGTAACGGGCGAGCAGTTCTTC. This codes for CASKRAVTGEQFF.

The chain recombines TRBV12-3 or TRBV12-4 with TRBJ2-1; D gene unclear. The CDR3 covers 15 residues. Deletions cut 3 bases from V and 10 bases from J, with 19 bases between. The CDR3 bases are TGTGCCAGCAGTTTCCCTAGGCCGACACTCAGGGAGCAGTTCTTC. As protein: CASSFPRPTLREQFF.

The rearrangement uses TRBV4-2 and TRBJ2-3, with 10 positions matching TRBD2. This CDR3 is built from 15 residues. Germline V gene data show CDR1 as LGHNA and CDR2 as YNFKEQ. V was clipped by 6 bases and J by 6 bases; unmatched bases: 9. CDR3 amino acids: CASRAGGSWLDTQYF. For the CDR3, the DNA is TGTGCCAGCAGAGCGGGAGGGAGTTGGCTTGATACGCAGTATTTT.

This rearrangement joins TRBV2 to TRBJ2-7; 13 bases match TRBD2. Trimming removed 10 bases from V and 6 bases from J; junction bases left unmatched: 6. The length of the CDR3 is 13 residues. Germline V gives CDR1 SNHLY, CDR2 FYNNEI. Here the CDR3 reads CATTSGRASEQYF. Written as DNA, the CDR3 is TGTGCCACCACTAGCGGGAGGGCTAGCGAGCAGTACTTC.